This TCR beta chain was retrieved from a study of early T cells in non-severe SARS-CoV-2 infection. The overall study: Chains were unpaired, as sequencing was done on bulk RNA from unsorted whole blood.

Researchers attached unique molecular identifiers to individual cDNA molecules. Each CDR3 protein is one row after TCRdb ran MiXCR on the 5' RACE reads. The data contain about 64,000 distinct CDR3 sequences, around 13% of them singletons. General observations from the study: Sequences matched to VDJdb favored anti-spike CD8 responses, while private and CD4 specificities were missed.

For this clonotype: The antigen remains unidentified.

This CDR3 region has 15 residues. V was trimmed by 8 bases and J by 2 bases, leaving 21 bases between them. Germline CDR1 and CDR2: GTSNPN and SVGIG (reference sequence). The V call is TRBV30, the J call TRBJ2-5, with D perhaps TRBD1 (6 bases). The TCR sequence derives from an adult who was a healthcare worker with PCR-confirmed SARS-CoV-2 infection or an uninfected control (not recorded which). Sequenced input: whole blood. CDR3: CAHGRGSGIQETQYF. The CDR3 nucleotides read TGTGCCCATGGAAGGGGGTCTGGGATTCAAGAGACCCAGTACTTC. Full variable domain (missing parts from reference TRBV30 and TRBJ2-5): SQTIHQWPATLVQPVGSPLSLECTVEGTSNPNLYWYRQAAGRGLQLLFYSVGIGQISSEVPQNLSASRPQDRQFILSSKKLLLSDSGFYLCAHGRGSGIQETQYFGPGTRLLVL.